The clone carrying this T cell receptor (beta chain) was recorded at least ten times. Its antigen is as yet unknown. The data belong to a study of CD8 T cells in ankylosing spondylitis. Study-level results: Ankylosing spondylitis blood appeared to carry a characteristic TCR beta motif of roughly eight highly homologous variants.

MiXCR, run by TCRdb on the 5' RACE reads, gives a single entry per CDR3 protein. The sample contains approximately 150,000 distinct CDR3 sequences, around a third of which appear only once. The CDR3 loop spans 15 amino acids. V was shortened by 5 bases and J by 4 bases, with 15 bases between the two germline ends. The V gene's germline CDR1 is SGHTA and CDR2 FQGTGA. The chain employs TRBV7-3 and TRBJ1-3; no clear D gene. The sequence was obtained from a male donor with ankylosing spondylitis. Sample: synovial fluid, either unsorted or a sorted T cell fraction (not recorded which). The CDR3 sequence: CASSPLPGAGNTIYF. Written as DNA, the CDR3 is TGTGCCAGCAGCCCCCTGCCTGGAGCAGGAAACACCATATATTTT.